The sequence of this T cell receptor (beta chain) was determined in a study of T cells after posttransplantation cyclophosphamide (dated by TCRdb to the mid-2010s). Notes on the research overall: T cell repertoire reconstitution was tracked by TRB sequencing after myeloablative bone marrow transplantation in which posttransplantation cyclophosphamide was used as GVHD prophylaxis. Samples from 35 PTCy-treated patients and 15 to 20 related bone marrow donors of those patients were subjected to antigen receptor sequencing. Blood from every one of the roughly 35 PTCy patients who had 1-year posttransplant specimens underwent TRB sequencing. In 3 patients, TRB sequencing was also performed on up to about 3 more blood samples taken 2 to 5.2 years after transplant, and in a handful of patients, pretransplant blood was also TRB-sequenced. Because TRA and TRB clonality were tightly correlated in 9 samples, subsequent TCR analyses were focused on TRB only. Public TRB sequences were compared against a database of over 3,600 sequences linked to responses to pathogens, tumor antigens, self-antigens and alloantigens.

This clone has a single count. It has no known antigen specificity. One base away there is no much larger clone; base qualities are not given. TRB sequencing used genomic DNA with the immunoSEQ assay at survey resolution or the hsTCRB kit. In the source study's methods: The immunoSEQ software was used for initial read processing, and the LymphoSeq R package was used for repertoire analyses. For each TRB dataset, clonality was calculated as 1 minus normalized Shannon entropy, and the Gini coefficient was computed as well. To infer phenotypes in unsorted samples, TRB sequences from sorted subsets of the recipient or donor were mapped onto unsorted samples from the same recipient. Here the immuneACCESS table is served through TCRdb, limited to in-frame sequences with V and J called. Missing clones are a known gap in these copies; in checked studies unresolved V genes cover under half, and the rest lacks a known reason. Clonal size and the V and J genes are those of that table, whereas D and trimming came from the DNA. The table for this sample lists more than 15,000 clones; around 84% of them were counted only once. Clones ranked in the top ten supply about 27% of the sample.

Reading the germline V gene (reference sequence) gives CDR1 GTSNPN and CDR2 SVGIG. Reading from cysteine to phenylalanine, the CDR3 counts 16 amino acids. Only the CDR3 region is kept as DNA, spanning 48 bases read in frame from base 1. Trimming accounts for 2 bases at V and 0 bases at J, while the number of junction bases matched to no gene is 4. The research as a whole found: Across 45 to 50 patients, TRB clonality was highly associated with recipient CMV seropositivity and CMV reactivation, and PTCy diversity was similar to diversity in CNI/methotrexate controls. The TRB repertoires of T cells infiltrating skin or the GI tract showed only limited overlap with the TRB repertoires found in blood. At 1-2 months, donor-recipient similarity was low but rose over the first year, and the later blood repertoires were often dominated by donor CD8+ memory clones.

A control cohort of 11 patients who had been given myeloablative marrow transplants with methotrexate plus a calcineurin inhibitor was sampled 1 year after transplant. Mononuclear cells from peripheral blood and bone marrow were separated by Ficoll-Hypaque density centrifugation and then cryopreserved. The receptor was isolated from a female patient aged 18 to 29 who received an allogeneic stem cell transplant from an unrelated donor, was CMV-positive, and had acute and chronic GVHD. A transplant means some T cells may be of graft donor rather than patient origin. The V gene is TRBV30 and the J gene is TRBJ2-3; the junction holds 11 bases that match TRBD2. Here the sequenced sample was PBMCs, taken after allogeneic stem cell transplant with calcineurin inhibitor and methotrexate. In nucleotide form, the sequence is TGTGCCTGGAGTTTTACTAGCGGGAGAAGCACAGATACGCAGTATTTT. It specifies CAWSFTSGRSTDTQYF.